The rows below give T cell receptor beta chains drawn from one sample of a study of T cell repertoires in cytomegalovirus infection. TCRdb recomputed calls from the reads with MiXCR, one row per CDR3 protein. The table lists fewer than 550,000 distinct CDR3 sequences, around 11% of them singletons. The source material was PBMCs. Receptors originate from a human donor in good health (CMV status not recorded). Some clones in this sample may be carry-over from other donors' samples. The CDR3 runs from the conserved cysteine through the conserved F or W.

TRBJ1-2,TRBV2,CASRGGDLGYGYTF
TRBJ2-7,TRBV20-1,CSASQVSYEQYF
TRBJ2-3,TRBV6-1,CATRRLAGAYTDTQYF
TRBJ1-6,TRBV19,CASGLDRGNSPLHF
TRBJ1-6,TRBV5-4,CASSLGGTDNSPLHF
TRBJ2-7,TRBV28,CASSALTSGSSYEQYF
TRBJ2-3,TRBV20-1,CSATPPPGLAGGILADTQYF
TRBJ2-3,TRBV20-1,CSERASGRLDTQYF
TRBJ2-2,TRBV7-9,CASSSRDREDTGELFF
TRBJ2-2,TRBV11-2,CASSLQAYVDTGELFF
TRBJ2-1,TRBV7-9,CASSQGLLNEQFF
TRBJ2-2,TRBV7-3,CASSLTEAGPGELFF
TRBJ2-1,TRBV6-1,CASSDGGVRLNYNEQFF
TRBJ2-1,TRBV6-2/TRBV6-3,CASSYVGQYNEQFF
TRBJ2-4,TRBV6-1,CASSEYDSQNIQYF
TRBJ2-3,TRBV3-1,CASAGEGVVGDTQYF
TRBJ2-7,TRBV14,CASSQDKYRGEGEQYF
TRBJ1-6,TRBV5-5,CASSLAEGSPLHF
TRBJ1-4,TRBV7-9,CASSSSRVRRTNEKLFF
TRBJ2-1,TRBV4-1,CASSQGVWFQGFPYNEQFF
TRBJ2-1,TRBV7-9,CASSFWDRVREQFF
TRBJ2-1,TRBV9,CASSGGVQGAYNEQFF
TRBJ1-2,TRBV29-1,CSAKGADGYTF
TRBJ2-5,TRBV24-1,CATSDSQGFPPTQYF
TRBJ1-6,TRBV7-8,CASSLVSGNSPLHF
TRBJ2-7,TRBV6-1,CASSEVGAAVTPYEQYF
TRBJ2-6,TRBV27,CASSFGLSGANVLTF
TRBJ2-3,TRBV7-8,CASSLSRGLAKPDTQYF
TRBJ1-5,TRBV19,CASQSSGGRGYSNQPQHF
TRBJ1-3,TRBV30,CAWSIGNTIYF
TRBJ2-5,TRBV19,CASSAPGQGGETQYF
TRBJ2-1,TRBV20-1,CSARGLRETYNEQFF
TRBJ2-7,TRBV6-5,CASSYTTGVSSYEQYF
TRBJ2-1,TRBV7-8,CASSSSGRDYNEQFF
TRBJ1-1,TRBV5-6,CASSLRAGTGRTEAFF
TRBJ1-3,TRBV4-1,CASSQDWFVGTGNTIYF
TRBJ2-2,TRBV29-1,CSVVSWTGRSGELFF
TRBJ2-5,TRBV3-1,CASSSPGTYGETQYF
TRBJ1-5,TRBV10-3,CAIWGGVANQPQHF
TRBJ2-1,TRBV7-9,CASGGGSHNEQFF
TRBJ2-1,TRBV20-1,CSATALVLGGGGPYNEQFF
TRBJ1-1,TRBV6-5,CASRILREGIMNTEAFF
TRBJ1-4,TRBV7-3,CASSKPAYYKEGNEKLFF
TRBJ2-1,TRBV4-1,CASSQTSGREGNEQFF
TRBJ1-5,TRBV6-6,CASSLEQGSNQPQHF
TRBJ2-1,TRBV12-3/TRBV12-4,CASIPQGGSYNEQFF
TRBJ1-2,TRBV12-3/TRBV12-4,CASRPGTGGNYGYTF
TRBJ2-7,TRBV6-1,CATLRGSAYEQYF
TRBJ1-4,TRBV30,CAWSVPITTNEKLFF
TRBJ2-2,TRBV24-1,CATAGSVSTGELFF
TRBJ2-3,TRBV5-5,CANSRLYLTDTQYF